The next 7 T cell receptor beta chains were all read from a single sample in a study of CD8+ T cells in alopecia areata. Treatment reported: oral pan-JAK inhibitor, 5-10 mg twice daily. Once RNA had been extracted, it was reverse transcribed into cDNA to act as the sequencing template. The assay was immunoSEQ multiplex PCR, and TCRdb's table has in-frame clones only and misses some. The table lists under 300,000 clones, 60% of them singletons. Sequenced here: CD4+ T cells sorted from blood, sampled at roughly week 53, from a patient treated with tofacitinib. Source of these receptors: a human donor with alopecia areata.

The rearrangement links TRBV5-1 to TRBJ2-5; TRBD2 matches 8 bases. V lost 1 base and J lost 4; bases outside the gene matches: 6. This CDR3 has 15 residues. The germline gives CDR1 SGHRS, CDR2 YFSETQ. The CDR3, as DNA: TGCGCCAGCAGCTTGTACGCGGGGGGCCCAGAGACCCAGTACTTC. This sequence encodes CASSLYAGGPETQYF.

V gene TRBV9 combines with J gene TRBJ2-3, with D unresolved. With 0 bases removed from V and 6 bases from J, the gap between germline ends came to 11 bases. CDR3 length: 14 amino acids. Germline V gene data show CDR1 as SGDLS and CDR2 as YYNGEE. CDR3 DNA: TGTGCCAGCAGCGTAGGTCCCATTTCGGATACGCAGTATTTT. Amino acid sequence: CASSVGPISDTQYF. Supplemented by reference TRBV9 and TRBJ2-3, the full variable domain reads DSGVTQTPKHLITATGQRVTLRCSPRSGDLSVYWYQQSLDQGLQFLIQYYNGEERAKGNILERFSAQQFPDLHSELNLSSLELGDSALYFCASSVGPISDTQYFGPGTRLTVL.

V gene TRBV11-2 combines with J gene TRBJ1-1; 7 bases match TRBD1. CDR3 length: 14 residues. The germline V gene encodes CDR1 SGHAT and CDR2 FQNNGV. Trimming took 5 bases from V and 5 from J; bases not matched to a gene: 8. The CDR3 DNA follows: TGTGCCAGCAGCCGTGACAGGGACGGGACTGAAGCTTTCTTT. This codes for CASSRDRDGTEAFF. The full variable domain, rest sourced from reference TRBV11-2 and TRBJ1-1, is EAGVAQSPRYKIIEKRQSVAFWCNPISGHATLYWYQQILGQGPKLLIQFQNNGVVDDSQLPKDRFSAERLKGVDSTLKIQPAKLEDSAVYLCASSRDRDGTEAFFGQGTRLTVV.

CDR3 DNA: TGCGCCAGCAGGTTCGGAGAGGAAGGGCAGCCCCAGCATTTT. Encoded protein: CASRFGEEGQPQHF. The chain employs TRBV5-1 and TRBJ1-5; D is unresolved. There are 14 residues in the CDR3. Germline-derived CDR1 and CDR2 are SGHRS and YFSETQ. The ends were cut back, 5 bases at V and 7 bases at J, with 16 bases in the middle. Looking up the rest from reference TRBV5-1 and TRBJ1-5 gives the full variable domain: KAGVTQTPRYLIKTRGQQVTLSCSPISGHRSVSWYQQTPGQGLQFLFEYFSETQRNKGNFPGRFSGRQFSNSRSEMNVSTLELGDSALYLCASRFGEEGQPQHFGDGTRLSIL.

The J gene is TRBJ2-6, the V gene TRBV30, with D possibly being TRBD1 or TRBD2 (5 bases each). The CDR3 extends over 17 amino acids. Trimming shortened V by 2 bases and J by 3 bases, and 17 bases separated the two germline ends. CDR1 is GTSNPN and CDR2 is SVGIG in the germline V gene (reference sequence). The CDR3 region is CAWSWFGAQHGANVLTF. The CDR3 bases are TGTGCCTGGAGTTGGTTCGGGGCCCAACATGGGGCCAACGTCCTGACTTTC.

This sequence joins TRBV5-6 and TRBJ2-7; weak D call: TRBD2 (5 bases). CDR3 length: 13 residues. The germline V and J ends were trimmed by 3 bases and 11 bases, with 18 bases remaining between them. Germline CDR1 reads SGHDT; CDR2 reads YYEEEE. Written as DNA, the CDR3 is TGTGCCAGCAGCTCCACCGGACTCTCTAGGAAGTACTTC. This codes for CASSSTGLSRKYF.

The chain is built from TRBV25-1 and TRBJ1-6; D not resolved. Germline V lookup: CDR1 MGHDK, CDR2 SYGVNS. V shed 8 bases and J shed 7 bases, with 15 bases lying between them. This CDR3 is built from 14 residues. The CDR3 sequence is CASRAFLGNSPLHF. The CDR3 DNA reads TGTGCCAGCCGAGCCTTCTTGGGCAATTCACCCCTCCACTTT.